This TCR beta chain was profiled in a study of blood T cell repertoires in COVID-19. Overall study: COVID-19 samples collected from the United States, Italy and Spain covered acute and convalescent phases. PBMCs, B-cell-depleted T cells, or T cells were the source of the cDNA or gDNA that made up the material.

Enrolled during active infection, Seattle patients were then followed longitudinally. In the original processing: Estimation of nucleated cell counts was performed using reference gene primer amplification. The repertoire was sequenced with immunoSEQ multiplex PCR; TCRdb's copy has only in-frame clones and lacks some. The DNA gave D and trimming, while V, J and clone size come from that table. The data contain 150,000 to 200,000 clones, approximately 80% of them singletons. V shed 2 bases and J shed 2 bases, with 6 bases lying between them. Germline values: CDR1 MNHEY, CDR2 SVGEGT. This CDR3 is built from 13 residues.

The sequence came from a woman between 40 and 55 years old with COVID-19, enrolled during active disease. V gene TRBV6-2 or TRBV6-3 combines with J gene TRBJ1-2, with D unresolved. Sequenced material: peripheral blood. CDR3 protein: CASSYNGNYGYTF. The CDR3 DNA sequence: TGTGCCAGCAGTTACAACGGGAACTATGGCTACACCTTC.